This T cell receptor beta chain came from a study of blood T cell repertoires in COVID-19 (dated by TCRdb to about 2020). Study-level background: The collaborator samples originated in the United States, Italy and Spain and spanned the acute and convalescent phases of COVID-19. The prospective study material was composed of cDNA or gDNA derived from T cells, B-cell-depleted T cells, or PBMCs. The dataset comprised deeply sampled blood TCRbeta repertoires from subjects exposed to, actively infected with, or recovered from COVID-19. The repertoires were released in a freely available public database meant as a resource for research on the immune response to SARS-CoV-2. The samples were drawn from two sources: the first 160 participants of the ongoing ImmuneRACE study, and 1,200 or so subjects contributed by 6 global collaborators. Nearly every sample came with metadata listing a de-identified subject ID, COVID-19 status, age in years and sex. Where available, HLA class I and class II types were obtained from metadata supplied by the sample provider rather than from assay-based typing. The research as a whole found: How much clinical and demographic metadata was included differed by source and by participant, and the metadata was provided uncurated.

Each collaborating institution followed its own protocols to collect whole blood in K2EDTA tubes. For TCRbeta analysis, collaborator samples were shipped as frozen whole blood, as isolated PBMCs, or as DNA extracted from either sample type. The germline V gene (reference sequence) gives CDR1 as LNHDA and CDR2 as SQIVND. Measured from the cysteine to the phenylalanine, the CDR3 is 16 residues long. The entry retains the CDR3 DNA only, 48 bases that are in frame from base 1. From V the trimming removes 6 bases and from J it removes 3 bases, while the gene matches leave 7 bases of the junction unaccounted for. This clone was seen only a few times. Its antigen target is currently unknown. Base-call qualities are not available, and no considerably larger clone is one nucleotide away. TCRbeta CDR3 regions were amplified from genomic DNA by means of the immunoSEQ Assay, a bias-controlled multiplex PCR. As for the original processing: Nucleated cell counts per sample were estimated from amplification of reference gene primers within the assay. To quantify the absolute abundance of each unique TCRbeta CDR3 rearrangement, sequence reads were collapsed and filtered. For each sample, productive Simpson clonality was calculated by taking the square root of Simpson's diversity index across productive rearrangements. TCRdb provides this immuneACCESS table in a form limited to in-frame rearrangements. Some clones are lacking; in checked studies, under half of them reflect an unresolved V gene, and why the rest are absent is not known. V and J calls and clone size are given by that table; D and trimming were obtained from the DNA. This sample gives about 140,000 clones in total; around four fifths of them show up just once. The ten top clones hold 1.5% to 2% of the sample.

Sequenced sample: peripheral blood. The sequence was obtained from a human donor in a cohort sampled during active COVID-19. This chain is built from TRBV19 and TRBJ2-1, with 11 central nucleotides matching TRBD2. The bases are TGTGCCAGTAGGCAGATGGGACTAGCGGTCTACAATGAGCAGTTCTTC. This translates into CASRQMGLAVYNEQFF.